This T cell receptor beta chain was sequenced for a study of early T cells in non-severe SARS-CoV-2 infection. With 6 bases removed from V and 0 bases from J, the gap between germline ends came to 11 bases. The CDR3 is made up of 14 amino acids. Germline V gene data show CDR1 as ENHRY and CDR2 as SYGVKD. In this sample, this clonotype turned up a few times. MiXCR was run by TCRdb on the 5' RACE reads, yielding one entry per CDR3 protein. This table holds approximately 110,000 distinct CDR3 sequences, 15% found once. The V gene is TRBV10-3, the J gene TRBJ1-1; D gene unclear. Sequencing was performed on whole blood. The source of this sequence is an adult who was a healthcare worker with PCR-confirmed SARS-CoV-2 infection or an uninfected control (not recorded which). CDR3 residues: CAISPSGVNTEAFF. In nucleotides, the CDR3 is TGTGCCATCAGCCCTTCTGGGGTGAACACTGAAGCTTTCTTT.